This T cell receptor beta chain comes out of a study of shared clonotypes between healthy human individuals. Trimming stripped 3 bases from V and 7 bases from J, with 13 bases between. The V gene's germline CDR1 is MNHEY and CDR2 SMNVEV (reference sequence). The CDR3 consists of 14 residues. Method: immunoSEQ multiplex PCR; TCRdb's copy keeps in-frame clones and lacks some. The sample shows approximately 92,000 clones, almost 70% of them seen only once. The sequence came from a man aged 25 to 40 in good health. The V and J genes are TRBV27 and TRBJ1-5, with a tentative D call TRBD1 (6 bases). The sequencing input was memory CD8+ T cells sorted from blood. Subset denoted: CD45RO+ cells pooled with CCR7-negative TemRA cells. CDR3 region: CASSFLGGGQPQHF. The CDR3 bases are TGTGCCAGCAGTTTTCTCGGGGGCGGGCAGCCCCAGCATTTT.